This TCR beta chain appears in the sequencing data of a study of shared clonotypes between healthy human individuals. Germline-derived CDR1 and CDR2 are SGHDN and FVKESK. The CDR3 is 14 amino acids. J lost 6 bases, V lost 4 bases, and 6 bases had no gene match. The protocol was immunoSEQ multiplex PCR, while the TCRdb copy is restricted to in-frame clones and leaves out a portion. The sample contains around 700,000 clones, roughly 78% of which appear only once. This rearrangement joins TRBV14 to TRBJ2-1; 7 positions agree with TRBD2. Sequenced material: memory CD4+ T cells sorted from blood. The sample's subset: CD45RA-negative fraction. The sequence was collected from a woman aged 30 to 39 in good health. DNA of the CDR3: TGTGCCAGCAGCCCGAGACTAGCCTCCAATGAGCAGTTCTTC. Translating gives CASSPRLASNEQFF.